This T cell receptor beta chain derives from a study of blood T cell repertoires in COVID-19. In the study overall: Sites across the United States, Italy and Spain contributed samples from acute and convalescent COVID-19. Sample material is recorded as cDNA or gDNA derived from T cells, B-cell-depleted T cells, or PBMCs.

Seattle researchers signed up patients amid active infection and tracked them longitudinally. In the study's own analysis: Estimation of nucleated cell counts relied on the amplification of reference gene primers. The data were produced by immunoSEQ multiplex PCR, yet TCRdb's version contains in-frame clones alone and is incomplete. V, J and clone size are taken as reported in that table, and D and trimming were inferred from the DNA itself. The sample includes under 100,000 clones, about 85% of them seen just once. Germline CDR1 reads MDHEN; CDR2 reads SYDVKM. This CDR3 spans 16 amino acids. V was clipped by 7 bases and J by 3 bases, with 21 bases between them.

The sample consisted of peripheral blood. This clonotype was obtained from a woman aged 80 or over with COVID-19, enrolled during active disease. The rearrangement uses TRBV28 and TRBJ1-2; D is unresolved. In nucleotides, the CDR3 is TGTGCCAGCACTGAGGGCGGACGCTCTACCTACTATGGCTACACCTTC. Amino acids: CASTEGGRSTYYGYTF.